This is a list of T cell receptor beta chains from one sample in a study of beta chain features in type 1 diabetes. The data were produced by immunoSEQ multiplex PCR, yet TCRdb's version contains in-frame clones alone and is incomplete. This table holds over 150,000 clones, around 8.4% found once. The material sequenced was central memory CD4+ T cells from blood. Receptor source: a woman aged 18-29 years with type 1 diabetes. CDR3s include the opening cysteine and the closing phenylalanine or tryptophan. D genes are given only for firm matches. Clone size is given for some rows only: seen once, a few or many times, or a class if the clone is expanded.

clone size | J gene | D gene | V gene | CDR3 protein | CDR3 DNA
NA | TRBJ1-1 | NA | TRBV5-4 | CASSLDGGNTEAFF | TGTGCCAGCAGCTTGGACGGGGGGAACACTGAAGCTTTCTTT
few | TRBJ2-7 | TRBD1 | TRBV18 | CASSTGTGYEQYF | TGTGCCAGCTCAACCGGGACAGGCTACGAGCAGTACTTC
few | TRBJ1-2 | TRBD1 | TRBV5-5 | CASGTGTRGTGYTF | TGTGCCAGCGGAACAGGGACCAGGGGGACGGGCTACACCTTC
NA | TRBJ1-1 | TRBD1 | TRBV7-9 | CASSRDSWNTEAFF | TGCGCCAGCAGCCGGGACAGTTGGAACACTGAAGCTTTCTTT
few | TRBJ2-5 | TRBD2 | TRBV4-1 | CASSQRLAGAQETQYF | TGCGCCAGCAGCCAACGACTAGCGGGGGCCCAAGAGACCCAGTACTTC
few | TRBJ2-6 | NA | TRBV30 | CAWSRGLLSSGANVLTF | TGTGCCTGGAGTAGAGGACTCCTAAGCTCTGGGGCCAACGTCCTGACTTTC
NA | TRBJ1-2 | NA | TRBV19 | CASSPRGRDIHGYTF | TGTGCCAGTAGTCCCAGGGGCAGGGACATTCATGGCTACACCTTC
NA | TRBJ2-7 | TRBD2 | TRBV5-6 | CASRRTSGGYEQYF | TGTGCCAGCAGACGGACTAGCGGGGGATACGAGCAGTACTTC
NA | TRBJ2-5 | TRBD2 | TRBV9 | CASSSPGRGEETQYF | TGTGCCAGCAGCTCCCCCGGGCGGGGGGAAGAGACCCAGTACTTC
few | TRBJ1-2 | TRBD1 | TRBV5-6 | CASSLGTGVGYTF | TGTGCCAGCAGCTTGGGGACAGGGGTTGGCTACACCTTC
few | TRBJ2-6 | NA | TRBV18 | CASSPSRSSGANVLTF | TGTGCCAGCTCACCTTCCCGGAGCTCTGGGGCCAACGTCCTGACTTTC
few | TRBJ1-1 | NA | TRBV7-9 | CASSPGQGTEAFF | TGTGCCAGCAGCCCGGGACAAGGCACTGAAGCTTTCTTT
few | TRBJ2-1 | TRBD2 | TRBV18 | CASSPASGGGNEQFF | TGTGCCAGCTCACCGGCTAGCGGGGGCGGGAATGAGCAGTTCTTC
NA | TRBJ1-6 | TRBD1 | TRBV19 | CASSGGQVNSPLHF | TGTGCCAGTAGTGGGGGACAGGTAAATTCACCCCTCCACTTT
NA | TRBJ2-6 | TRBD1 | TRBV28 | CASSPLAGGGGANVLTF | TGTGCCAGCAGCCCCCTCGCAGGGGGCGGTGGGGCCAACGTCCTGACTTTC
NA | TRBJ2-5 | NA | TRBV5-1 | CASADPGIQETQYF | TGCGCCAGCGCGGATCCGGGGATCCAAGAGACCCAGTACTTC
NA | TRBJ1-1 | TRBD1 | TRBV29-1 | CSVRGQGNTEAFF | TGCAGCGTTCGCGGACAGGGGAACACTGAAGCTTTCTTT
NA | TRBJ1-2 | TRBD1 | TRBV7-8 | CASSSPGTGGYGYTF | TGTGCCAGCAGCTCCCCCGGGACAGGGGGTTATGGCTACACCTTC
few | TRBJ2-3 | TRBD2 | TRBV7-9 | CASSTTSGSTDTQYF | TGTGCCAGCAGCACCACTAGCGGAAGCACAGATACGCAGTATTTT
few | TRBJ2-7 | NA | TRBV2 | CASSDLFGQYF | TGTGCCAGCAGTGATCTTTTCGGGCAGTACTTC
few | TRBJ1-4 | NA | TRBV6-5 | CAISESTEFMEF | TGTGCCATCAGTGAGTCGACCGAATTTATGGAGTTT
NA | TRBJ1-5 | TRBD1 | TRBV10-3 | CAISPTGENQPQHF | TGTGCCATCAGCCCCACAGGGGAGAACCAGCCCCAGCATTTT
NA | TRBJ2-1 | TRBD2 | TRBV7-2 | CASSLERGEYNEQFF | TGTGCCAGCAGCTTAGAGCGGGGGGAGTACAATGAGCAGTTCTTC
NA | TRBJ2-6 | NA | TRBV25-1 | CASSEYIVSGANVLTF | TGTGCCAGCAGTGAATATATAGTCTCTGGGGCCAACGTCCTGACTTTC
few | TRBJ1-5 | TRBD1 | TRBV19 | CASTGDRGIRQPQHF | TGTGCCAGTACGGGGGACAGGGGGATTCGGCAGCCCCAGCATTTT
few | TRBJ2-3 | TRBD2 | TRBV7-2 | CASSAAGTSGTDTQYF | TGTGCCAGCAGCGCGGCCGGGACTAGCGGGACGGATACGCAGTATTTT
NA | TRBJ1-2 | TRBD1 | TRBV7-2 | CASSLIGTDGYTF | TGTGCCAGCAGCCTCATCGGGACAGATGGCTACACCTTC
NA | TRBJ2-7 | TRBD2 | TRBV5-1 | CASSLDTSGSYEQYF | TGCGCCAGCAGCTTGGACACTAGCGGCTCCTACGAGCAGTACTTC
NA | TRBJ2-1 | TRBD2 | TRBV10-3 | CAISRRGGYNEQFF | TGTGCCATCAGTAGGCGGGGGGGTTACAATGAGCAGTTCTTC
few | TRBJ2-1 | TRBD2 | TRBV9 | CASSGGLAEYNEQFF | TGTGCCAGCAGCGGCGGACTAGCGGAGTACAATGAGCAGTTCTTC
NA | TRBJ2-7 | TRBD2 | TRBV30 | CAWSRLAGGEQYF | TGTGCCTGGAGTCGCCTAGCGGGAGGCGAGCAGTACTTC